Given below is one T cell receptor beta chain in context. Its antigen has not been determined. No base quality information exists; no much larger clone differs at one position. The data originate from a study of cytomegalovirus exposure and HLA in healthy donors (dated by TCRdb to about 2017). In the study overall: In an earlier analysis of fewer than 750 of the donors, roughly 300 Gb of sequence data and 100 million or so unique TCR beta sequences from about 179 million T cells were reported. An early release that covered roughly 600 HLA-typed donors contained 250 to 350 gigabases of sequencing data and around 85 million unique TCR sequences. Among the roughly 400 genotyped donors, approximately 76% belonged to the genetic ancestry cluster associated with self-reported Caucasian donors. The study aimed to test whether signatures of past pathogen exposure could be identified by cataloging public T cell receptors. The study profiled the T cell repertoires of 550 to 700 subjects by immunosequencing and related them to cytomegalovirus serostatus. A separate validation cohort of 100 to 150 different subjects was used in addition to the roughly 670-subject first cohort. To predict cytomegalovirus infection status, the study brought together high-throughput TCR immunosequencing, statistical association of individual TCRs with disease status, and machine learning. A later analysis re-examined previously published TCR beta repertoires from more than 650 donors and added high-resolution HLA genotyping to investigate patterns of TCR occurrence. Rather than using new phenotypic data, the later analysis identified candidate immune exposures from TCR beta sequences and from how often those sequences occurred across donors. An earlier analysis of about 620 of the donors applied high-throughput TCR beta sequencing to assess whether each TCR beta V gene segment acted as functional or pseudogenic. Donor age, sex, ethnicity and CMV serostatus were compiled together with the repertoire data. Genome-wide SNP genotypes for about three fifths of the roughly 670 donors were used in a later genetic analysis, which treated that subset as a discovery cohort. Every repertoire in the discovery cohort had been generated on one and the same sequencing platform. Class I and class II HLA loci were covered by the typing at four-digit resolution. Typing coverage varied by locus: roughly 620-640 donors for A, B, C, DRB1 and DQB1; roughly 560 for DQA1; more than 600 for DPA1; under 490 for DPB1. A few DR-DQ haplotypes were handled as single units for association and clustering because linkage in the cohort was strong. Across roughly 420 genotyped donors of the cohort, an average of about 220,000 unique TCR beta nucleotide sequences per donor were sequenced, and around 19% of those sequences were non-productive. The study at large found these results: A later genetic analysis reported fewer N-insertions in productive TCRs among donors in an Asian-associated ancestry cluster than the approximately 700-donor mean. A further reported finding was that TCR beta sequences accurately predicted the HLA-A and HLA-B alleles for most subjects in the first cohort. Because the 87-base-pair reads could not distinguish some IMGT-functional V segments, including TRBV6-2 and TRBV6-3, those segments were excluded. Most TCR sequences were seen in very few donors, while some public TCRs were found in many individuals. Sequencing depth was assumed to be roughly uniform across donors in the presence/absence analyses, though that assumption may not hold. HLA typing was unavailable for some donors at each locus, so association tests used only the typed subset. The earlier analysis of some 560 of the donors excluded seventeen rarely observed V segments, including chromosome 9 orphons, because counts were too low. A later analysis reported that several top co-occurrence clusters appeared linked to parvovirus B19, influenza, CMV and Epstein-Barr virus. The study gave a list of 150 to 200 TCR beta chains associated with cytomegalovirus. In a later analysis, some 18,000 TCR beta sequences were associated with specific HLA alleles at a false discovery rate of 0.05. This cohort had only TCR beta chains sequenced, and the lack of alpha or paired-chain data limited which features could be detected. A later analysis found that most CMV-associated TCR beta chains appeared HLA-restricted, with HLA associations seemingly driven largely by CMV exposure. In a later genetic analysis, a missense DCLRE1C variant was associated with V-gene and J-gene trimming of TCR beta chains, and the association was replicated in an independent cohort. The authors suggested that the approach could potentially be extended to other disease states and immunological phenotypes. When HLA alleles, especially DR and DQ, strongly co-occurred, TCR associations were difficult to assign to individual alleles. A few of the identified cytomegalovirus-associated TCR beta chains were confirmed in vitro to be specific for cytomegalovirus antigens. For the cohort, immune exposure information was limited to CMV serostatus. In an earlier analysis of roughly 500 of the donors, most TCR beta V segments appeared in productive rearrangements about 87% or about 30% of the time, broadly matching IMGT annotations. In a later analysis, HLA-associated TCR beta chains were found to be more clonally expanded and to have lower generation probabilities than equally common non-associated chains. Correlated functional status among segregating V segments might be attributable to linkage disequilibrium, but an unknown experimental factor could not be ruled out. In both the original and validation cohorts, the classifier was reported to diagnose cytomegalovirus status with high specificity and sensitivity. The sequencing pipeline was judged likely to have produced a cluster of highly shared sequence variants as a technical artifact. A later analysis found that TCR association rates varied across HLA loci, with DRB1 alleles showing the most associated TCRs and HLA-C alleles the fewest.

The cohort comprised 670 or so healthy bone marrow donors. At the time of sampling, all cohort members were nominally healthy, though unrecorded immune exposures were likely present. The donor was CMV seronegative and was included in the group of 352 seronegative cohort members. Every donor gave a peripheral blood sample, and the peripheral blood mononuclear cells from that sample were used for TCR beta sequencing. The Qiagen DNeasy Blood Extraction Kit was used to extract genomic DNA from the blood cell samples. Receptor libraries were prepared by the immunoSEQ multiplex PCR assay. For the multiplex PCR, a mixture combining 60 forward primers for TCR Vbeta segments and 13 reverse primers for TCR Jbeta segments was used. The CDR3 region of rearranged TCR beta genes was amplified from genomic DNA with a multiplex PCR assay. The Illumina HiSeq System was used to sequence the amplified TCR beta libraries as 87-base-pair reads. The published analysis was carried out like this. In a later analysis, about 80 million unique TCR beta chains were counted across the roughly 610 repertoires, and roughly 11 million of these chains were shared by at least two donors. To remove PCR and sequencing errors, raw reads were error-corrected and collapsed into unique sequences using a nearest-neighbor algorithm that merged closely related sequences. Alignment of CDR3 sequences to IMGT reference sequences was used to assign V, D and J gene segments. Each retained sequence needed at least a six-nucleotide match to both a V gene segment and a J gene segment. A rearrangement counted as productive if the CDR3 had no stop codons and remained in frame with V and J, and every other rearrangement counted as non-productive. CDR3 was defined by IMGT convention, running from the second conserved V-encoded cysteine to the conserved J-encoded phenylalanine. The earlier analysis of 500 to 650 of the donors excluded any sequence lacking an unambiguous match to a single V gene segment. An earlier analysis of about 590 of the donors classified V segments as functional when productive rearrangements were above 56.7% and as segregating when the standard deviation between donors was above 5%. To diagnose cytomegalovirus status from the catalog of TCR beta chain sequences, a statistical classification framework was built. In a later analysis, V and J genes were assigned by comparing TCR nucleotide sequences against IMGT/GENE-DB human TR gene sequences. Using the TCRdist pipeline, a later analysis assigned CDR3 sequences along with most-parsimonious VDJ recombination scenarios. In a later analysis, every TCR beta chain was defined by the combination of its CDR3 amino acid sequence and its V-gene family, and reads without a unique V-gene family were dropped. To address suspected cross-contamination and a sequencing artifact, a later analysis removed 592 highly shared, low-generation-probability nucleotide sequences. In a later analysis, a clonal expansion index was calculated for each public chain from normalized within-repertoire ranks of inferred template counts. A later analysis computed generation probabilities with a VDJ recombination model fitted to out-of-frame rearrangements, and checked the results against IGoR. In a later analysis, TCR-TCR, TCR-HLA and TCR-CMV co-occurrence was scored with hypergeometric tests, and a repertoire-size bias correction was applied to TCR pairs. To estimate false discovery rates, a later analysis permuted the HLA or CMV assignments 20 times. A later analysis grouped co-occurring TCRs with DBSCAN, adding TCRdist sequence similarity when clustering within HLA-allele-positive subsets. For co-occurrence clustering, repertoires with fewer than 30,000 or more than 120,000 public chains were excluded, along with roughly five repertoires with anomalous nucleotide sharing. Entries here come from immuneACCESS through TCRdb and include only in-frame sequences with V and J called. Some clones fail to appear in such tables; in the studies checked, an unresolved V gene covers under half of the shortfall, and the cause of the remainder is unknown. The V and J calls and clone size are taken from that table; D and trimming were inferred from the DNA. The sample profile shows approximately 100,000 clones; roughly 70% of them were found once. The leading ten clones occupy over 2% of the sample.

V loses 6 bases of germline sequence and J loses 5 bases, and the interval between the two ends is 11 bases. The CDR1 and CDR2 encoded by the germline V gene are MNHEY and SVGAGI. The CDR3 starts with the cysteine, ends with the phenylalanine, and has 14 residues. Only CDR3 DNA is held: 42 bases, read in frame from base 1. The origin of this receptor is a man in his forties or fifties in good health and CMV-seronegative. The specimen was PBMCs. Recombination connected TRBV6-5 to TRBJ1-6; TRBD1 might be the D gene, on 5 matching bases. The DNA reads TGTGCCAGCAGGTCAGGGATTAATAATTCACCCCTCCACTTT. The resulting protein is CASRSGINNSPLHF.